Following are 8 T cell receptor beta chains from one sample sequenced in a study of blood T cell repertoires in COVID-19. TCRdb keeps only in-frame clones here, not all; method: immunoSEQ multiplex PCR. Found here are roughly 16,000 clones, 75% to 85% of them singletons; the top ten hold less than 25%. The sequenced material came from peripheral blood. Receptor source: a man older than 75 with active COVID-19.

V is TRBV5-6 and J is TRBJ2-7; weak D call: TRBD2 (7 bases). This CDR3 has 18 residues. Germline V gene sequence: CDR1 SGHDT, CDR2 YYEEEE. Trimming took 4 bases from V and 1 from J, leaving 24 bases between them. CDR3: CASSVSQLGGRRSYEQYF. DNA for the CDR3: TGTGCCAGCAGCGTGTCCCAATTGGGGGGGCGGAGGTCCTACGAGCAGTACTTC.

The chain links TRBV11-3 to TRBJ1-1, with D perhaps matching TRBD1 (5 bases). The CDR3 has 13 amino acids. Trimming cost V 2 bases and J 1 base, with 5 bases left between them. From germline, CDR1 is SGHNT and CDR2 YENEEA. The CDR3 protein is CASSLRGNTEAFF. The CDR3 DNA reads as TGTGCCAGCAGCTTAAGGGGGAACACTGAAGCTTTCTTT.

The CDR3 sequence is CASSLRGTPVYGYTF. The CDR3 DNA is TGTGCCAGCAGTTTAAGGGGGACACCCGTCTATGGCTACACCTTC. The chain recombines TRBV28 with TRBJ1-2; D is perhaps TRBD1 (6 bases). Germline lookup yields CDR1 MDHEN and CDR2 SYDVKM. The CDR3 totals 15 residues. Deletions cut 2 bases from V and 4 bases from J, with 14 bases between.

V and J are TRBV24-1 and TRBJ2-5, with a weak D call TRBD1 (5 bases). Germline V lookup: CDR1 KGHDR, CDR2 SFDVKD. Trimming left V 0 bases short and J 3 bases short, with 7 bases between. The CDR3 runs 14 residues. The CDR3 DNA follows: TGTGCCACCAGTGATTTGGCCAGGGAAGAGACCCAGTACTTC. Its translation: CATSDLAREETQYF.

This rearrangement joins TRBV28 to TRBJ2-5; 7 bases line up with TRBD1. CDR3 length: 14 residues. V lost 2 bases to trimming and J lost 3 bases; unmatched junction nucleotides: 3. CDR1 and CDR2 from the germline V gene are MDHEN and SYDVKM. The CDR3, as DNA: TGTGCCAGCAGTTTAGAAGACAGGGAAGAGACCCAGTACTTC. Its protein is CASSLEDREETQYF. Full variable domain (missing parts from reference TRBV28 and TRBJ2-5): DVKVTQSSRYLVKRTGEKVFLECVQDMDHENMFWYRQDPGLGLRLIYFSYDVKMKEKGDIPEGYSVSREKKERFSLILESASTNQTSMYLCASSLEDREETQYFGPGTRLLVL.

The rearrangement joins TRBV18 to TRBJ2-1; tentatively, D is TRBD1 (6 bases). The ends were cut back, 4 bases at V and 7 bases at J, with 23 bases in the middle. The CDR3 runs to 17 residues. The V gene's germline CDR1 is KGHSH and CDR2 LQKENI. The CDR3 loop is CASSLSPSGASGNEQFF. The CDR3 region has the DNA TGTGCCAGCTCACTGAGCCCCTCAGGGGCTTCAGGGAATGAGCAGTTCTTC. Full variable domain (remainder filled in from reference TRBV18 and TRBJ2-1): NAGVMQNPRHLVRRRGQEARLRCSPMKGHSHVYWYRQLPEEGLKFMVYLQKENIIDESGMPKERFSAEFPKEGPSILRIQQVVRGDSAAYFCASSLSPSGASGNEQFFGPGTRLTVL.

The chain uses TRBV7-9 and TRBJ2-5, with D possibly matching TRBD2 (6 bases). Germline CDR1 and CDR2: SEHNR and FQNEAQ (reference sequence). This CDR3 has 13 amino acids. V lost 0 bases and J 5 bases, leaving 7 bases between the germline ends. CDR3 protein: CASSLASGETQYF. In DNA, the CDR3 is TGTGCCAGCAGCTTAGCAAGCGGGGAGACCCAGTACTTC.

The V call is TRBV28, the J call TRBJ2-7; possibly TRBD2 for D (6 bases). V was cut by 5 bases and J by 4 bases, with 6 bases left in between. This CDR3 contains 11 residues. Germline CDR1 is MDHEN and CDR2 is SYDVKM. The CDR3 here is CASSGRYEQYF. The DNA of the CDR3 is TGTGCCAGCAGTGGGAGGTACGAGCAGTACTTC.